One and the same sample provided the 5 T cell receptor beta chains below, sequenced in a study of OX40 agonist ivuxolimab in advanced cancers. Clones were sequenced by immunoSEQ multiplex PCR, and TCRdb holds only the in-frame ones, with some missing. The sample has about 99,000 clones, 94% seen once. The sequencing used CD4+ or CD8+ T cells sorted from blood, collected in a trial of the OX40 agonist ivuxolimab. These TCRs come from an adult with an advanced solid tumor such as melanoma, head and neck, liver or kidney cancer.

This clone is a singleton in its sample. The chain is built from TRBV2 and TRBJ1-2, with 8 bases matching TRBD1. CDR1 is SNHLY and CDR2 is FYNNEI in the germline V gene. With V trimmed by 6 bases and J by 7 bases, 10 bases remained unmatched. This CDR3 has 14 amino acids. The CDR3 spells CASRDPTGAPGYTF. The CDR3, as DNA: TGTGCCAGCAGAGACCCGACAGGGGCCCCTGGCTACACCTTC.

V usage is TRBV5-6 and J usage is TRBJ1-5, with D unclear. This CDR3 comprises 12 residues. Germline CDR1 SGHDT, CDR2 YYEEEE. V lost 0 bases to trimming and J lost 7 bases, with 5 bases between them. The CDR3 nucleotides are TGTGCCAGCAGCTTGGAAGGGCAGCCCCAGCATTTT. Amino acid sequence: CASSLEGQPQHF.

CDR3 DNA: TGTGCCAGCAGCCGAACTTGGGGTGTGAACACTGAAGCTTTCTTT. Its protein is CASSRTWGVNTEAFF. V gene TRBV27 combines with J gene TRBJ1-1; no reliable D call. CDR1 MNHEY and CDR2 SMNVEV come from the germline V gene (reference sequence). The CDR3 sequence is 15 residues long. V dropped 6 bases and J dropped 0 bases, with 14 bases sitting between them.

This rearrangement joins TRBV19 to TRBJ1-4; 9 bases are shared with TRBD1. Trimming cost V 3 bases and J 8 bases; bases outside gene matches: 10. This CDR3 spans 16 amino acids. Germline V lookup: CDR1 LNHDA, CDR2 SQIVND (reference sequence). DNA of the CDR3: TGTGCCAGTAGTATCCAGAGGGACAGGGAAGGAGAAAAACTGTTTTTT. Translating it yields CASSIQRDREGEKLFF.

The CDR3 region is CATSRDLWHEQFF. As DNA, the CDR3 is TGTGCCACCAGCAGAGATCTCTGGCATGAGCAGTTCTTC. The gene calls are TRBV15 and TRBJ2-1; D uncertain. This CDR3 contains 13 residues. V lost 0 bases and J 8 bases, leaving 8 bases between the germline ends. Germline-derived CDR1 and CDR2 are LNHNV and YYDKDF (reference sequence).